A selection of T cell receptor beta chains follows, all from one sample in a study of T cell responses to AZD1222 COVID-19 vaccine. The assay was immunoSEQ multiplex PCR, and TCRdb's table has in-frame clones only and misses some. This table has about 97,000 clones, less than 90% appearing once. Source: peripheral blood, taken on day 0 of AZD1222 vaccination. The origin of the receptors is an adult in good health. The conserved cysteine and the conserved F or W are not part of the CDR3 here. Clone sizes are given selectively: once, few, many, or a class where the clone is expanded.

v_call: TRBV10-3; clone_size: -; cdr3_aa: AIMPSGANVLT
v_call: TRBV19; clone_size: -; cdr3_aa: ATNVKTGGNQPQH
v_call: TRBV5-1; clone_size: -; cdr3_aa: ASSLGMVNTEAF
v_call: TRBV5-1; clone_size: -; cdr3_aa: ASSLGGVIGELF
v_call: TRBV19; clone_size: -; cdr3_aa: ASSIKRGPYGYT
v_call: TRBV29-1; clone_size: -; cdr3_aa: SVEAGADTQY
v_call: TRBV7-8; clone_size: -; cdr3_aa: ASSFSRFAGPNTEAF
v_call: TRBV7-3; clone_size: -; cdr3_aa: ASSLPANTGELF
v_call: TRBV12-3/TRBV12-4; clone_size: -; cdr3_aa: ASSFPGGEAF
v_call: TRBV11-2; clone_size: -; cdr3_aa: ASSFGREALTLH
v_call: TRBV18; clone_size: -; cdr3_aa: ASSPRENEKLF
v_call: TRBV2; clone_size: -; cdr3_aa: ASSDAGGGRTGELF
v_call: TRBV12-3/TRBV12-4; clone_size: few; cdr3_aa: ASSPTHYGYT
v_call: TRBV28; clone_size: once; cdr3_aa: ASSYSGRRGDTQY
v_call: TRBV5-4; clone_size: few; cdr3_aa: ASSLQGAPGTEAF
v_call: TRBV7-2; clone_size: -; cdr3_aa: ASSLAGPRDRFSYEQY
v_call: TRBV5-5; clone_size: -; cdr3_aa: ASSLGTSGKSEQY
v_call: TRBV7-8; clone_size: -; cdr3_aa: ASSLEGTGGAYNEQF
v_call: TRBV10-3; clone_size: -; cdr3_aa: ATLGQGSYNEQF
v_call: TRBV7-9; clone_size: -; cdr3_aa: ASRSGQINEKLF
v_call: TRBV14; clone_size: -; cdr3_aa: ASSQTRKTPLH
v_call: TRBV23-1; clone_size: -; cdr3_aa: ASSHATSFQETQY
v_call: TRBV5-1; clone_size: few; cdr3_aa: ASSSGGTGRSYEQY
v_call: TRBV20-1; clone_size: -; cdr3_aa: LGGTLGEQY